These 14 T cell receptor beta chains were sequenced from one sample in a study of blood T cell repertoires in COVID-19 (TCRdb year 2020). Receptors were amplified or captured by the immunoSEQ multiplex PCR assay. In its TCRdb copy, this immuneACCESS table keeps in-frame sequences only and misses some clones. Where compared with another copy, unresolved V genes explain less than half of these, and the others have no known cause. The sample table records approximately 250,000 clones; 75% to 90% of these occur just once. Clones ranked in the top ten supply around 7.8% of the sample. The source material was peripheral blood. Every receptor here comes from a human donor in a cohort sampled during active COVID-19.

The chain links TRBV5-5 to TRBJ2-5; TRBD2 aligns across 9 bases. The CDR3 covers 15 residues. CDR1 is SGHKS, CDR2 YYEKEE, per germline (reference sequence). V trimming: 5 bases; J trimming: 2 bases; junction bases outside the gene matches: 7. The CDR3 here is CASSYLAGKQETQYF. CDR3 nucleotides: TGTGCCAGCAGTTATCTAGCGGGGAAACAAGAGACCCAGTACTTC.

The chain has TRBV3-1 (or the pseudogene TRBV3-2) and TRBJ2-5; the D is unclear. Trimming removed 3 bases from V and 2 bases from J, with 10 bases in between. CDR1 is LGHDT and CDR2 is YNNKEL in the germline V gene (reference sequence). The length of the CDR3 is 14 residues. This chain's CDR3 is CASSQGWKQETQYF. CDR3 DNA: TGTGCCAGCAGCCAGGGCTGGAAACAAGAGACCCAGTACTTC.

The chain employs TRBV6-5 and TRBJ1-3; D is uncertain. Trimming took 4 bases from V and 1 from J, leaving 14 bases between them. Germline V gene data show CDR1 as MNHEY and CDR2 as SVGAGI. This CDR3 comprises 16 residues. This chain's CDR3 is CASSSTILRSGNTIYF. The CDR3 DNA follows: TGTGCCAGCAGTTCGACAATACTCAGATCTGGAAACACCATATATTTT.

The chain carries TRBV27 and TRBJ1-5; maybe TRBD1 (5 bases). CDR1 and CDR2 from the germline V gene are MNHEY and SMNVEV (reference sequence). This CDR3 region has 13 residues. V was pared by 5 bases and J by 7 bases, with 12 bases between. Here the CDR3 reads CASSQQVGQPQHF. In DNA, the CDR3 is TGTGCCAGCAGTCAACAGGTTGGCCAGCCCCAGCATTTT.

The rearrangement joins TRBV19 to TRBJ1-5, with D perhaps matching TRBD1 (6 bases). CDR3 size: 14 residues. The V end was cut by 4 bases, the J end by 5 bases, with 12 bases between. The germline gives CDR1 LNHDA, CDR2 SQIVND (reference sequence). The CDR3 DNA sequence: TGTGCCAGTAGTACGCACAGGGATGATCAGCCCCAGCATTTT. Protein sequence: CASSTHRDDQPQHF.

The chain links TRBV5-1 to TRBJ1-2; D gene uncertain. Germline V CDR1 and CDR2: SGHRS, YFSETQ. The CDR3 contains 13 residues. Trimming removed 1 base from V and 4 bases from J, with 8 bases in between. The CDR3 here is CASSLTIGYGYTF. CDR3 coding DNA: TGCGCCAGCAGCTTGACGATCGGCTATGGCTACACCTTC.

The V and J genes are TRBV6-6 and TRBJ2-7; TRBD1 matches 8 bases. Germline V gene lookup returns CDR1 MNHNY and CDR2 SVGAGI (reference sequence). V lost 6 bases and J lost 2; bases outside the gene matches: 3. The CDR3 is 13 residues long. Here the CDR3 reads CASSRDRTYEQYF. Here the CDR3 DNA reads TGTGCCAGCAGCCGGGACAGGACCTACGAGCAGTACTTC.

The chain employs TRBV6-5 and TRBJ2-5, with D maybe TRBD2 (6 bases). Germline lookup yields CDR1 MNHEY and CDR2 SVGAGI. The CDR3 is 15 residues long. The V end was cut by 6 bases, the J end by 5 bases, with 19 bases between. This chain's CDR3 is CASRSGSYYRETQYF. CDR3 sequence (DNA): TGTGCCAGCAGGAGCGGGTCATACTATCGGGAGACCCAGTACTTC.

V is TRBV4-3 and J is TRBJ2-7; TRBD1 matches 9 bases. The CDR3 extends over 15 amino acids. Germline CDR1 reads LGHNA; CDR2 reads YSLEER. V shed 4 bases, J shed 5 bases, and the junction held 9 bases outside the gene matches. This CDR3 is CASSLLRDRVHEQYF. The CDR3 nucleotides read TGCGCCAGCAGCCTATTGCGGGACAGGGTCCACGAGCAGTACTTC.

CDR3 sequence reads: CASSWGLSGATEAFF. The CDR3 DNA is TGTGCCAGCAGCTGGGGCCTTAGTGGGGCCACTGAAGCTTTCTTT. This rearrangement joins TRBV11-2 to TRBJ1-1, with D perhaps matching TRBD1 (5 bases). In germline, CDR1 is SGHAT, CDR2 FQNNGV. There are 15 residues in the CDR3. The V gene lost 4 bases and the J gene lost 4 bases, with 16 bases spanning the gap. The full variable domain, completed using reference TRBV11-2 and TRBJ1-1, is EAGVAQSPRYKIIEKRQSVAFWCNPISGHATLYWYQQILGQGPKLLIQFQNNGVVDDSQLPKDRFSAERLKGVDSTLKIQPAKLEDSAVYLCASSWGLSGATEAFFGQGTRLTVV.

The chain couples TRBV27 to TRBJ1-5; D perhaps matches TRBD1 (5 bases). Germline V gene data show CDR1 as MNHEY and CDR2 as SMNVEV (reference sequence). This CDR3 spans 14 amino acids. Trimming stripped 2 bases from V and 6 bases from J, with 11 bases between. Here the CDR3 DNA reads TGTGCCAGCAGTTTACAGGGAAAGAGTCAGCCCCAGCATTTT. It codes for CASSLQGKSQPQHF.

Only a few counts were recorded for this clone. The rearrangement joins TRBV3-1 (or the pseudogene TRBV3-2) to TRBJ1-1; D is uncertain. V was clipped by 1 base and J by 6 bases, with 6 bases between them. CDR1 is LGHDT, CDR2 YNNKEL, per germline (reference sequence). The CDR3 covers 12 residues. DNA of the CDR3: TGTGCCAGCAGCCAAGCTAGTTCTGAAGCTTTCTTT. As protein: CASSQASSEAFF.

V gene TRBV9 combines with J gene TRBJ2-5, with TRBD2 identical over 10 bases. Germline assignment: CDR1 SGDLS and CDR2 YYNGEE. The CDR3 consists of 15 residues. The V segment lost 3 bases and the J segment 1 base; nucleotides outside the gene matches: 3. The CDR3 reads CASSGLAGAQETQYF. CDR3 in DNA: TGTGCCAGCAGCGGGCTAGCGGGGGCCCAAGAGACCCAGTACTTC. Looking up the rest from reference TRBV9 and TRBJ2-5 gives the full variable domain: DSGVTQTPKHLITATGQRVTLRCSPRSGDLSVYWYQQSLDQGLQFLIQYYNGEERAKGNILERFSAQQFPDLHSELNLSSLELGDSALYFCASSGLAGAQETQYFGPGTRLLVL.

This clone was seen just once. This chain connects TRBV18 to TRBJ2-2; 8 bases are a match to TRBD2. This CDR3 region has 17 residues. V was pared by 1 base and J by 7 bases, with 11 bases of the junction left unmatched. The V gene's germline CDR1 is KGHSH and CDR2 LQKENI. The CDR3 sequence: CASSPRILAVVDGELFF. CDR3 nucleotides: TGTGCCAGCTCACCACGAATACTAGCGGTGGTAGACGGGGAGCTGTTTTTT.